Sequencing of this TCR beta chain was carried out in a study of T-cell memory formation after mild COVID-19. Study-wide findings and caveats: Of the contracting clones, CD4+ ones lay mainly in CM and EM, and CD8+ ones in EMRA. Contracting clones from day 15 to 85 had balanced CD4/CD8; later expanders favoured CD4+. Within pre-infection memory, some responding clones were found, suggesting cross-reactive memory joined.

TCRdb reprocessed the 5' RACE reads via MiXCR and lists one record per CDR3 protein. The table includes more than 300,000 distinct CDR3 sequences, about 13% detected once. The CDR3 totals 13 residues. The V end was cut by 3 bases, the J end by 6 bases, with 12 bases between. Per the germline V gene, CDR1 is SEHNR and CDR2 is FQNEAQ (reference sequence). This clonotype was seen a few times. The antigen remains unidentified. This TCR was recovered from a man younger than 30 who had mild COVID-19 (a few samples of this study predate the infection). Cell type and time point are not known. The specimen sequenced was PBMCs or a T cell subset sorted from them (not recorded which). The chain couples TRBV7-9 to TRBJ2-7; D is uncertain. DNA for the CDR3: TGTGCCAGCAGCTTGCTAAAGGCCGGCGAGCAGTACTTC. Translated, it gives CASSLLKAGEQYF.